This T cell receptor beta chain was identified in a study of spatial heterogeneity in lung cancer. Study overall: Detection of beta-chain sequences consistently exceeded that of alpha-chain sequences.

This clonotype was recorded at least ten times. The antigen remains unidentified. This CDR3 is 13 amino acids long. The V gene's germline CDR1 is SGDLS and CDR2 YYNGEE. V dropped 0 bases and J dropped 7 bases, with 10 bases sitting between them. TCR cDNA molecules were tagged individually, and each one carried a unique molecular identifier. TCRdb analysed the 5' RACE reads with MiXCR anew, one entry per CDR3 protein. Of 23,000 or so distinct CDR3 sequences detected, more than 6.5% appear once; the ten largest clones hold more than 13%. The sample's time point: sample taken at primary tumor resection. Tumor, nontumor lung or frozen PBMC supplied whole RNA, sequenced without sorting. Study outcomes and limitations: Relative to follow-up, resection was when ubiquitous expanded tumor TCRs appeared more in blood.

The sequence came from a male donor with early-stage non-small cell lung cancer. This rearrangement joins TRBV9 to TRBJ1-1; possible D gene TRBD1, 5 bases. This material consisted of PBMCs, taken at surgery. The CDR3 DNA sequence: TGTGCCAGCAGCGTAGGGGTTCAGGGTGAAGCTTTCTTT. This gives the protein CASSVGVQGEAFF.